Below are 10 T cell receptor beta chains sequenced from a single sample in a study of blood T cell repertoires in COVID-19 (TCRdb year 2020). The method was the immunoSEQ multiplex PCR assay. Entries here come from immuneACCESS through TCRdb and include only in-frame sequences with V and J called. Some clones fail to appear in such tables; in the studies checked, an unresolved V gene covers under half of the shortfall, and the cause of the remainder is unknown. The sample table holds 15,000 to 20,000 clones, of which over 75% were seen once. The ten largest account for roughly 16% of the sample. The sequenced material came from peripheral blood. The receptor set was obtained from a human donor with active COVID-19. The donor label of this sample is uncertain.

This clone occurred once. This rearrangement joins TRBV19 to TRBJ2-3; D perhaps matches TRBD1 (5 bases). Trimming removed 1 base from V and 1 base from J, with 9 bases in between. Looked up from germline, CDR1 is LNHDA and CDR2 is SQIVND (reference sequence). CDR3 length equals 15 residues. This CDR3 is CASSIGAGRTDTQYF. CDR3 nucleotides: TGTGCCAGTAGTATAGGGGCAGGGCGCACAGATACGCAGTATTTT.

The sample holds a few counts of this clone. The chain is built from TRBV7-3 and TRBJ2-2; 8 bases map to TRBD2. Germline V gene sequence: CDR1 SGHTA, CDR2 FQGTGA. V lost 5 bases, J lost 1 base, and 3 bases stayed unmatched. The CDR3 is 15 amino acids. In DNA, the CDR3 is TGTGCCAGCAGCGAGGGACTAGTGAACACCGGGGAGCTGTTTTTT. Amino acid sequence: CASSEGLVNTGELFF. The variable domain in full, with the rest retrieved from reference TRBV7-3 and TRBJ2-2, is GAGVSQTPSNKVTEKGKYVELRCDPISGHTALYWYRQSLGQGPEFLIYFQGTGAADDSGLPNDRFFAVRPEGSVSTLKIQRTERGDSAVYLCASSEGLVNTGELFFGEGSRLTVL.

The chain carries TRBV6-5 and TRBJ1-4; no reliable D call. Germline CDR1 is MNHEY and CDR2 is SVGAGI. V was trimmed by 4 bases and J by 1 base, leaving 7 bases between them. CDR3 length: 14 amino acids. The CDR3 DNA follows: TGTGCCAGCAGTTCGGGTGTAACTAATGAAAAACTGTTTTTT. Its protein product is CASSSGVTNEKLFF.

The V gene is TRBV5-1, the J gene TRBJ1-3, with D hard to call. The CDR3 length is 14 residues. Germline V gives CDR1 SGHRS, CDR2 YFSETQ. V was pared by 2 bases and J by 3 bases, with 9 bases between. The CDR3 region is CASSLGGHGNTIYF. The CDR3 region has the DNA TGCGCCAGCAGCTTAGGAGGGCATGGAAACACCATATATTTT.

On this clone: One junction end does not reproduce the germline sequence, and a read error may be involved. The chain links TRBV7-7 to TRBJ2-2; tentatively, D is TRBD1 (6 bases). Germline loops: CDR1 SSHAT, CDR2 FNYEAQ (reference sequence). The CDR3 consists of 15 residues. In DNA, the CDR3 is TGTGCTAGCAGCTTGGGGGCGTCAGGCACCGGGGAGCTGTTTTTT. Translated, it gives CASSLGASGTGELFF.

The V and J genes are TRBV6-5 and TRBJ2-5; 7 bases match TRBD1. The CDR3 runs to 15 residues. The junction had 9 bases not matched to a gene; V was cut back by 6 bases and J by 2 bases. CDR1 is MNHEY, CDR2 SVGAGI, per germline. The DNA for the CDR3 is TGTGCCAGCAGACGCCTAGGGACAGAGCAAGAGACCCAGTACTTC. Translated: CASRRLGTEQETQYF.

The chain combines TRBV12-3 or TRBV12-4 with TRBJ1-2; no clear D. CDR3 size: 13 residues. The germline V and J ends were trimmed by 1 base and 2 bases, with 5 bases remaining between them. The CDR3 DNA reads TGTGCCAGCAGTTTAGTCGGGAACTATGGCTACACCTTC. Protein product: CASSLVGNYGYTF.

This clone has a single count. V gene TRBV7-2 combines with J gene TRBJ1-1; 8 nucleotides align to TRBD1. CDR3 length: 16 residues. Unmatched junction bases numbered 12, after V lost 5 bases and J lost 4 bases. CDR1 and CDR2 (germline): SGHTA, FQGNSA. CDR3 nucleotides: TGTGCCAGCAGCACCGACCCGACAGGGGCGGGCACTGAAGCTTTCTTT. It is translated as CASSTDPTGAGTEAFF.

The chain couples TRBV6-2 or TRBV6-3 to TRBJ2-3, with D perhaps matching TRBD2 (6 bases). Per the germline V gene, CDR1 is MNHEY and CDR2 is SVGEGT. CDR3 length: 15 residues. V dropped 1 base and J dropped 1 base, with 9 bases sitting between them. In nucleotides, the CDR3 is TGTGCCAGCAGTTACTATTTAGCGGGCACAGATACGCAGTATTTT. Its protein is CASSYYLAGTDTQYF.

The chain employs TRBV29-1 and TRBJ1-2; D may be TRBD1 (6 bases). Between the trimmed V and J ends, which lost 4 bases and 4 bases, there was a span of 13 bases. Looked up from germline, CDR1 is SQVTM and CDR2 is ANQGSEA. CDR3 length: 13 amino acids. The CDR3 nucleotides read TGCAGCGTTGCATCCAGGGGCGGCTATGGCTACACCTTC. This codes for CSVASRGGYGYTF.